A single sample is the source of the 11 T cell receptor beta chains below, sequenced in a study of siplizumab effects on memory and regulatory T cells (dated by TCRdb to the late 2010s). Library construction relied on the immunoSEQ multiplex PCR assay. In its TCRdb copy, this immuneACCESS table keeps in-frame sequences only and misses some clones. Where compared with another copy, unresolved V genes explain less than half of these, and the others have no known cause. A total of 57,000 or so clones appear in this sample, 90% to 95% of them only once. Of the sample, roughly two fifths is held by the ten largest clones. The sample comprised CD8+ T cells sorted from blood. These receptors all stem from a human donor in good health.

The chain joins TRBV13 to TRBJ2-7, with D possibly matching TRBD2 (6 bases). Per germline, CDR1 PRHDT and CDR2 FYEKMQ (reference sequence). The CDR3 spans 15 residues. Deletions cut 0 bases from V and 2 bases from J, with 11 bases between. As DNA, the CDR3 is TGTGCCAGCAGCTTAGGGGGAGGAACTACCTACGAGCAGTACTTC. This encodes CASSLGGGTTYEQYF.

The chain combines TRBV7-2 with TRBJ2-1, with D unclear. Looked up from germline, CDR1 is SGHTA and CDR2 is FQGNSA. CDR3 length: 12 residues. The V end was cut by 1 base, the J end by 7 bases, with 5 bases between. This CDR3 reads CASSLVGNEQFF. DNA of the CDR3: TGTGCCAGCAGCTTAGTTGGTAATGAGCAGTTCTTC.

The V and J genes are TRBV5-6 and TRBJ2-1, with D tentatively TRBD1 (6 bases). Germline values: CDR1 SGHDT, CDR2 YYEEEE. V lost 2 bases and J lost 8, with 14 bases in between. CDR3 length: 14 amino acids. CDR3 coding DNA: TGTGCCAGCAGCTTTATGAACCAGGGGCATGAGCAGTTCTTC. Its translation is CASSFMNQGHEQFF. Variable domain in full (rest from reference TRBV5-6 and TRBJ2-1): DAGVTQSPTHLIKTRGQQVTLRCSPKSGHDTVSWYQQALGQGPQFIFQYYEEEERQRGNFPDRFSGHQFPNYSSELNVNALLLGDSALYLCASSFMNQGHEQFFGPGTRLTVL.

The chain combines TRBV6-5 with TRBJ2-7, with D unclear. CDR1 is MNHEY, CDR2 SVGAGI, per germline. The CDR3 spans 13 residues. The germline V and J ends were trimmed by 2 bases and 3 bases, with 8 bases remaining between them. CDR3 in DNA: TGTGCCAGCAGTTACGGGCTTGACTACGAGCAGTACTTC. Its protein is CASSYGLDYEQYF.

V gene TRBV29-1 combines with J gene TRBJ2-3; D is ambiguous. CDR1 SQVTM and CDR2 ANQGSEA come from the germline V gene. Trimming took 4 bases from V and 4 from J, leaving 9 bases between them. CDR3 length: 12 amino acids. DNA of the CDR3: TGCAGCGTTGTGTCCCAAGCAGATACGCAGTATTTT. Translating it yields CSVVSQADTQYF.

CDR3 in DNA: TGCGCCAGCAGCCGCTCAGGGCAATTCACCTTC. Its protein product is CASSRSGQFTF. The chain links TRBV4-3 to TRBJ1-2, with D perhaps matching TRBD1 (5 bases). The V gene lost 4 bases and the J gene lost 13 bases, with 13 bases spanning the gap. Germline values: CDR1 LGHNA, CDR2 YSLEER. The CDR3 spans 11 residues.

This sequence joins TRBV9 and TRBJ2-4; D call uncertain. The CDR3 is made up of 14 amino acids. V lost 0 bases and J lost 6, with 10 bases in between. Germline assignment: CDR1 SGDLS and CDR2 YYNGEE. The CDR3 nucleotides are TGTGCCAGCAGCGTAGGTCAGAAGGGAAACATTCAGTACTTC. As protein: CASSVGQKGNIQYF.

The chain has TRBV28 and TRBJ2-7; D is possibly TRBD2 (5 bases). Trimming left V 6 bases short and J 4 bases short, with 13 bases between. CDR3 length: 13 amino acids. Germline-derived CDR1 and CDR2 are MDHEN and SYDVKM. The CDR3 is CASRTGSPYEQYF. DNA of the CDR3: TGTGCCAGCAGGACGGGGAGCCCGTACGAGCAGTACTTC.

V usage is TRBV20-1 and J usage is TRBJ2-1; D may be TRBD1 or TRBD2 (5 bases each). V was pared by 5 bases and J by 10 bases, with 12 bases between. CDR3 size: 11 residues. Germline V lookup: CDR1 DFQATT, CDR2 SNEGSKA (reference sequence). CDR3 sequence reads: CSALEGLEQFF. In nucleotides, the CDR3 is TGCAGTGCTCTCGAGGGGCTAGAGCAGTTCTTC.

In this sample, this clone turned up once. The V and J genes are TRBV7-9 and TRBJ2-1, with 11 bases fitting TRBD1. The CDR3 loop spans 15 amino acids. The germline CDR1 and CDR2 sequences are SEHNR and FQNEAQ (reference sequence). V trimming: 7 bases; J trimming: 7 bases; junction bases outside the gene matches: 9. The CDR3 here is CASNPLGQGANEQFF. CDR3 nucleotide sequence: TGTGCCAGCAACCCACTAGGACAGGGGGCGAATGAGCAGTTCTTC.

This sequence joins TRBV5-6 and TRBJ1-5; 8 nucleotides align to TRBD1. Germline CDR1 reads SGHDT; CDR2 reads YYEEEE. This CDR3 comprises 19 residues. Trimming removed 4 bases from V and 2 bases from J; junction bases left unmatched: 17. The CDR3 coding sequence is TGTGCCAGCAGCGACTCGGACAGGGAGGGCCCCTTGGGCAATCAGCCCCAGCATTTT. It translates to CASSDSDREGPLGNQPQHF.